These T cell receptor beta chains were read from a single sample in a study of post-analysis software for immune sequencing data. A single record per CDR3 protein comes from TCRdb applying MiXCR to the PCR reads. The sample has about 760,000 distinct CDR3 sequences; 25% to 30% are singletons. What was sequenced was blood. These receptors were taken from a girl between 5 and 17 years old with multiple sclerosis. Both conserved end residues are part of each CDR3. The D gene is left open where the match is weak. The size entry is marked missing in some rows and otherwise reads once, few, many or a size class.

J | V | size | D | CDR3 | DNA
TRBJ2-4 | TRBV6-1 | few | NA | CASSEYLGIQYF | TGTGCCAGCAGTGAATATCTCGGGATCCAGTACTTC
TRBJ2-6 | TRBV6-5 | NA | TRBD2 | CASSYSGLAGVSGANVPTF | TGTGCCAGCAGTTACTCGGGGCTAGCGGGAGTCTCTGGGGCCAACGTCCCGACTTTC
TRBJ2-3 | TRBV5-6 | few | TRBD2 | CASSFLVGTSGSTDTQYF | TGTGCCAGCAGCTTTTTGGTGGGGACTAGCGGCAGCACAGATACGCAGTATTTT
TRBJ2-7 | TRBV20-1 | NA | TRBD1 | CSARGDREPYEQYF | TGCAGTGCTAGAGGGGACAGGGAACCCTACGAGCAGTACTTC
TRBJ1-2 | TRBV5-6 | NA | NA | CAGSAAGQFYGYTF | TGTGCCGGCAGCGCCGCGGGACAATTCTATGGCTACACCTTC
TRBJ1-2 | TRBV4-3 | NA | NA | CASSHSPGTNVYYTF | TGCGCCAGCAGCCACAGTCCCGGGACGAACGTCTACTACACCTTC
TRBJ1-5 | TRBV7-8 | few | NA | CASSLGTGRSSNQPQHF | TGTGCCAGCAGCTTAGGCACAGGGCGTTCTAGCAATCAGCCCCAGCATTTT
TRBJ2-5 | TRBV11-2 | NA | NA | CASRGVGRTQETQYF | TGTGCCAGCAGGGGGGTGGGCAGGACCCAAGAGACCCAGTACTTC
TRBJ2-7 | TRBV7-2 | NA | TRBD2 | CASSSLGRTSSEQYF | TGTGCCAGCAGCTCCTTGGGGAGGACTAGCTCCGAGCAGTACTTC
TRBJ2-1 | TRBV7-2 | few | NA | CASSSFNEQFF | TGTGCCAGCAGCTCCTTCAATGAGCAGTTCTTC
TRBJ2-3 | TRBV7-9 | few | NA | CAALKGDTQYF | TGCGCGGCGTTAAAGGGAGATACGCAGTATTTT
TRBJ2-7 | TRBV10-3 | few | NA | CAISETGQSSYEQYF | TGTGCCATCAGTGAGACAGGGCAAAGCTCCTACGAGCAGTACTTC
TRBJ2-7 | TRBV20-1 | few | TRBD2 | CSARDPSGRDEQYF | TGCAGTGCTAGAGATCCGAGCGGGAGGGACGAGCAGTACTTC
TRBJ1-2 | TRBV28 | NA | NA | CASSWGATNYGYTF | TGTGCCAGCAGTTGGGGGGCCACTAACTATGGCTACACCTTC
TRBJ2-2 | TRBV5-1 | NA | TRBD2 | CASSQLAGNTGELFF | TGCGCCAGCAGCCAACTAGCGGGAAACACCGGGGAGCTGTTTTTT
TRBJ2-5 | TRBV20-1 | few | NA | CSATLLGQTGETQYF | TGCAGTGCTACCCTCCTCGGACAGACCGGAGAGACCCAGTACTTC
TRBJ2-5 | TRBV29-1 | NA | TRBD2 | CSVLAGHQETQYF | TGCAGCGTCCTAGCGGGGCACCAAGAGACCCAGTACTTC